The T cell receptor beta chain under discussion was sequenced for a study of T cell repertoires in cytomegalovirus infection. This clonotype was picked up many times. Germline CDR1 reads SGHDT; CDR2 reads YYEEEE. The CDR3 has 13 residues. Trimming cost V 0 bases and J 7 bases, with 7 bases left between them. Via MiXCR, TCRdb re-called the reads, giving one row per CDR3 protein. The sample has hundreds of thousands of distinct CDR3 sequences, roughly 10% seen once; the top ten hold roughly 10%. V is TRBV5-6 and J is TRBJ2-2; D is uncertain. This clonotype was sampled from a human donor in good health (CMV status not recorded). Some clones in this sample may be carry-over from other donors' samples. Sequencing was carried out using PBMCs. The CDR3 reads CASSLGVGGELFF. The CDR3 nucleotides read TGTGCCAGCAGCTTGGGAGTCGGCGGGGAGCTGTTTTTT.